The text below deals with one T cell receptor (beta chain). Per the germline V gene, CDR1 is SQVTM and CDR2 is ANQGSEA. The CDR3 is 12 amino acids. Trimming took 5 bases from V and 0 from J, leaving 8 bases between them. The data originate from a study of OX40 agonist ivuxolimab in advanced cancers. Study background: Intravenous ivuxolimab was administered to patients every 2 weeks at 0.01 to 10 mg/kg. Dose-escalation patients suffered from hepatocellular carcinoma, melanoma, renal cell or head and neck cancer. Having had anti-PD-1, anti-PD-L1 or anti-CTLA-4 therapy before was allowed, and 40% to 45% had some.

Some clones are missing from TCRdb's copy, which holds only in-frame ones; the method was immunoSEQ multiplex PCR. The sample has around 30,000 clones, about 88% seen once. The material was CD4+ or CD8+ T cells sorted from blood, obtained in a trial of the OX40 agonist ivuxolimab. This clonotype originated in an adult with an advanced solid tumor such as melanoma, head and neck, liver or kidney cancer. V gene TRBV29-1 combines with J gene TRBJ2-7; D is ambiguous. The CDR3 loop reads CSVKGGSYEQYF. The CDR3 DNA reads TGCAGCGTTAAGGGCGGCTCCTACGAGCAGTACTTC.